This T cell receptor beta chain was recovered during a study of blood T cell repertoires in COVID-19. Study background: The United States, Italy and Spain were the sources of the acute and convalescent COVID-19 samples. T cells, B-cell-depleted T cells, or PBMCs provided the cDNA or gDNA that served as material.

Trimming removed 5 bases from V and 4 bases from J; junction bases left unmatched: 14. Germline V gene lookup returns CDR1 LGHNT and CDR2 FRNRAP. This CDR3 has 18 amino acids. Here immunoSEQ multiplex PCR was the method, and the copy in TCRdb shows in-frame clones only, minus some. Seen here are around 50,000 clones, approximately 87% observed once, and the top ten hold approximately 5%. The TCR comes from a human donor in a cohort sampled during active COVID-19. Material for sequencing was peripheral blood. The rearrangement links TRBV12-5 to TRBJ2-1; TRBD2 agrees at 10 bases. DNA for the CDR3: TGTGCTAGTGGTCTCCTAACCCTTGCTAGCGGGGGATACAATGAGCAGTTCTTC. Amino acid sequence: CASGLLTLASGGYNEQFF.